This entry lists 4 T cell receptor beta chains sequenced from one sample in a study of T cells after posttransplantation cyclophosphamide (dated by TCRdb to 2016 to 2017). The library was obtained by the immunoSEQ multiplex PCR assay. TCRdb mirrors the immuneACCESS table, restricted to in-frame sequences. Some clones are absent from its copies; in checked studies, under half trace to an unresolved V gene, and the reason for the others is unknown. For this sample there are nearly 7,000 clones; more than 95% appear just once. The ten largest clones capture just over 0.5% of the sample. Sequencing was done on a sample of naive CD8+ T cells sorted from PBMCs. The receptor set was obtained from a woman aged 30 to 39 in good health and a related stem cell transplant donor.

Details on this clone: The sample contains more than one DNA sequence encoding this CDR3. V gene TRBV4-1 combines with J gene TRBJ2-3, with no clear D. Trimming pared 4 bases from V and 2 bases from J, leaving 19 bases between. In germline, CDR1 is MGHRA, CDR2 YSYEKL. The CDR3 is 17 residues long. The CDR3 loop is CASSPRGASRSTDTQYF. The DNA of the CDR3 is TGCGCCAGCAGCCCCCGTGGAGCGTCGCGGTCCACAGATACGCAGTATTTT.

The sample holds one count of this clone. The V and J genes are TRBV4-2 and TRBJ2-7; D gene unclear. The germline V and J ends were trimmed by 1 base and 6 bases, with 13 bases remaining between them. Germline values: CDR1 LGHNA, CDR2 YNFKEQ. The CDR3 runs 14 residues. CDR3 coding DNA: TGTGCCAGCAGCCAAGGGGCTGGGTCCGCCGAGCAGTACTTC. Translated: CASSQGAGSAEQYF.

The chain couples TRBV14 to TRBJ2-5; no reliable D call. This CDR3 region has 14 residues. The germline V gene has CDR1 SGHDN and CDR2 FVKESK. V gave up 0 bases and J gave up 0 bases, with 5 bases separating them. The CDR3, as DNA: TGTGCCAGCAGCCAAGATCCCTACCAAGAGACCCAGTACTTC. It encodes CASSQDPYQETQYF.

The V gene is TRBV4-3, the J gene TRBJ2-7, with D tentatively TRBD1 (6 bases). CDR1 and CDR2 from the germline V gene are LGHNA and YSLEER. V gave up 4 bases and J gave up 3 bases, with 13 bases separating them. This CDR3 region has 14 residues. The CDR3 loop reads CASSPWTANYEQYF. CDR3 coding DNA: TGCGCCAGCAGCCCTTGGACAGCCAACTACGAGCAGTACTTC.